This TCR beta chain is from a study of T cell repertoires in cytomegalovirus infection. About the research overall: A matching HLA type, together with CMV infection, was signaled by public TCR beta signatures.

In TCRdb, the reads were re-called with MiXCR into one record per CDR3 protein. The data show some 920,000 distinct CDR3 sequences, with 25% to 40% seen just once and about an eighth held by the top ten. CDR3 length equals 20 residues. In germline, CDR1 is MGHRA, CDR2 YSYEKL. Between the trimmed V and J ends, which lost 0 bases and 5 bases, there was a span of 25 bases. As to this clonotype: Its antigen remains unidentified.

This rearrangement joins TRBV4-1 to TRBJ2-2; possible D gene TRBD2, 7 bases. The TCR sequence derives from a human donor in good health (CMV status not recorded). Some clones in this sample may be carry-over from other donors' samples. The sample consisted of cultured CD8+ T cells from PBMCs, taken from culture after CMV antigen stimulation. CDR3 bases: TGCGCCAGCAGCCAAGAAATAGGGACCGGGGGGCGCGGGGTTACCGGGGAGCTGTTTTTT. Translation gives CASSQEIGTGGRGVTGELFF.